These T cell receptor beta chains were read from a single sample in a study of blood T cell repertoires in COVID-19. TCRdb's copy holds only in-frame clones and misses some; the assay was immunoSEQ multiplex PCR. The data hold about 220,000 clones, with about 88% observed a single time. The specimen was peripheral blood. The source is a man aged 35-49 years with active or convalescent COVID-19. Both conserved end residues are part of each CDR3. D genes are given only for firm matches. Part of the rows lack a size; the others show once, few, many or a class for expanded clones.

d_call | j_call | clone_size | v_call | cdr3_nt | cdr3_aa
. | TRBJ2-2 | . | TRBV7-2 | TGTGCCAGCAGCTTCTTCTACACCGGGGAGCTGTTTTTT | CASSFFYTGELFF
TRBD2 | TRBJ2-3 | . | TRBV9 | TGTGCCAGCAGCGTGGGGCTAGCGGGACAAGATACGCAGTATTTT | CASSVGLAGQDTQYF
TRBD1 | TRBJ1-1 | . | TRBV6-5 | TGTGCCAGCAGCCGGGGACAGAGGAACACTGAAGCTTTCTTT | CASSRGQRNTEAFF
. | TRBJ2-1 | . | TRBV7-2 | TGTGCCAGCAGCTCCCATGGCTCGCACTACAATGAGCAGTTCTTC | CASSSHGSHYNEQFF
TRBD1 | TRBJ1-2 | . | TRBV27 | TGTGCCAGCAGTTTACGGGCAGGGGGAGGCTACACCTTC | CASSLRAGGGYTF
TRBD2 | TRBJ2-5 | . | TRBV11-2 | TGTGCCAGCAGCTTTACTAGCGTGCGCGAGACCCAGTACTTC | CASSFTSVRETQYF
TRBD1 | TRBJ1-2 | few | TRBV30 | TGTGCCTGGACACTCTCGAGAGGGGGCGCGCCCTATGGCTACACCTTC | CAWTLSRGGAPYGYTF
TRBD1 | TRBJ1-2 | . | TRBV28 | TGTGCCAGCCTGGGACAGATCTTCTATGGCTACACCTTC | CASLGQIFYGYTF
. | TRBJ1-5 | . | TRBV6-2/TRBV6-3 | TGTGCCAGCAGCGACTATGGCAATCAGCCCCAGCATTTT | CASSDYGNQPQHF
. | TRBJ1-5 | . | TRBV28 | TGTGCCAGCACCCTGGGAGGGGGGACACAGCCCCAGCATTTT | CASTLGGGTQPQHF
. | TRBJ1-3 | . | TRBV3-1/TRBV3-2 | TGTGCCAGCAGCCAAGGAGCCAGTCAGCGCAACACCATATATTTT | CASSQGASQRNTIYF
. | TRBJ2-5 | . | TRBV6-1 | TGTGCCAGCAGTGAAGTGAGAGCGTTGGCCCAGTACTTC | CASSEVRALAQYF
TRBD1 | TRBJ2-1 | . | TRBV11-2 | TGTGCCAGCAGCCCAATGACAGGGGGGAGGAATGAGCAGTTCTTC | CASSPMTGGRNEQFF
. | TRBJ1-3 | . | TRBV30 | TGTGCCATAACGGGAGCTGGAAACACCATATATTTT | CAITGAGNTIYF
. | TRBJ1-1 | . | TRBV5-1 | TGCGCCAGCAGCTACGGATCCGGGGGCACTGAAGCTTTCTTT | CASSYGSGGTEAFF